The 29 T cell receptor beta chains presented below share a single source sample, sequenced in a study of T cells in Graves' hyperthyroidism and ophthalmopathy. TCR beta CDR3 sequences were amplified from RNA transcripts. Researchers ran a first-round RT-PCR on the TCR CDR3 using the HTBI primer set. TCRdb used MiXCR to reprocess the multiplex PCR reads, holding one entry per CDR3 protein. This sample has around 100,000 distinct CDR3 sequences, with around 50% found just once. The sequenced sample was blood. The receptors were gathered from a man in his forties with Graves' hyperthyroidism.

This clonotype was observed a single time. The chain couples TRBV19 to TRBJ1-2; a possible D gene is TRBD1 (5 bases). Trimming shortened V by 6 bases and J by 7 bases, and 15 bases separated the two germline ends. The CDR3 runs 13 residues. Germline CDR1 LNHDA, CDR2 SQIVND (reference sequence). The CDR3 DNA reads TGTGCCAGTAGGGGGCGGGGGATCGGTGGCTACACCTTC. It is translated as CASRGRGIGGYTF.

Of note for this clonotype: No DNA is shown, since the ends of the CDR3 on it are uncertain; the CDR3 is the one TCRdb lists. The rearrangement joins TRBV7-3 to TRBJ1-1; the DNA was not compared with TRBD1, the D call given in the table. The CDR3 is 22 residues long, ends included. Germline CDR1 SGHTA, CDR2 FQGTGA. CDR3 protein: CASSSTGVAQEQFFGPGTEAFF.

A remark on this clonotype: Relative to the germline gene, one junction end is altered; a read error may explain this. CDR3 region: CASSFSQGGAGELSF. The CDR3 DNA is TGTGCCAGCAGCTTTTCGCAGGGAGGCGCCGGGGAGCTGTCTTTT. The chain is built from TRBV19 and TRBJ2-2, with D maybe TRBD2 (6 bases). From germline, CDR1 is LNHDA and CDR2 SQIVND (reference sequence). This CDR3 comprises 15 residues.

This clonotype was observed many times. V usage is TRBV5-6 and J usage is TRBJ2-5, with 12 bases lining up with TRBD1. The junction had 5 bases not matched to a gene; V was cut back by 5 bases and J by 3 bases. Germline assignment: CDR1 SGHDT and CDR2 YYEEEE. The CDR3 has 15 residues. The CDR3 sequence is CASRMGQGAEETQYF. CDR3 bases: TGTGCCAGCAGAATGGGACAGGGGGCCGAAGAGACCCAGTACTTC.

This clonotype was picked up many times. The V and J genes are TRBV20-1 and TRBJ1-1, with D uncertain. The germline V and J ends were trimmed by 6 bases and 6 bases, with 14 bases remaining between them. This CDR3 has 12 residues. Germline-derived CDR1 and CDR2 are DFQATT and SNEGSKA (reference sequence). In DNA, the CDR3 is TGCAGTGCAGTCGGGTTGTCTCCTGAAGCTTTCTTT. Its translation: CSAVGLSPEAFF.

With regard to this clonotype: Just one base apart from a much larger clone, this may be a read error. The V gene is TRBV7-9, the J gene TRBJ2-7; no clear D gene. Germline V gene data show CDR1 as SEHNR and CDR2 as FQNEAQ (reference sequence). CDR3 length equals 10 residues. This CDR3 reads CASRLYGQYF. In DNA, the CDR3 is TGTGCCAGCAGACTATACGGGCAGTACTTC.

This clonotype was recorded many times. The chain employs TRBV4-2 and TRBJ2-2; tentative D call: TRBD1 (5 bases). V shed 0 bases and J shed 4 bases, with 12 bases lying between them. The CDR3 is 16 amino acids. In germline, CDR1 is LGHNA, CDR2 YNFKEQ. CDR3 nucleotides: TGTGCCAGCAGCCAAGAGCAGGGCGGTATCACCGGGGAGCTGTTTTTT. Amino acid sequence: CASSQEQGGITGELFF.

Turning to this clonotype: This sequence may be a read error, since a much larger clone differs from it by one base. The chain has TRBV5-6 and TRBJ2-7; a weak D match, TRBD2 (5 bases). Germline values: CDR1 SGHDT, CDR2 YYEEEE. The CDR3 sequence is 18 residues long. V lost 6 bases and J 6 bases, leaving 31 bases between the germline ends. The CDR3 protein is CASTNTRRGVTAVLEQYF. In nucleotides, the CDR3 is TGTGCCAGCACCAACACCCGTCGGGGTGTGACCGCTGTACTCGAGCAGTACTTC. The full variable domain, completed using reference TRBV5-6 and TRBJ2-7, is DAGVTQSPTHLIKTRGQQVTLRCSPKSGHDTVSWYQQALGQGPQFIFQYYEEEERQRGNFPDRFSGHQFPNYSSELNVNALLLGDSALYLCASTNTRRGVTAVLEQYFGPGTRLTVT.

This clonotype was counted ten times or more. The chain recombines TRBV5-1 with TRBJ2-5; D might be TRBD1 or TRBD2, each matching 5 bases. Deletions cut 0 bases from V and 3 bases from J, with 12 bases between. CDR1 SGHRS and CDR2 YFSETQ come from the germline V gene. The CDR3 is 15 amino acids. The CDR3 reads CASSLVGTSEETQYF. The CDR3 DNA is TGCGCCAGCAGCTTGGTCGGGACCTCGGAAGAGACCCAGTACTTC. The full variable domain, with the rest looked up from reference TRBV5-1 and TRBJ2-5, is KAGVTQTPRYLIKTRGQQVTLSCSPISGHRSVSWYQQTPGQGLQFLFEYFSETQRNKGNFPGRFSGRQFSNSRSEMNVSTLELGDSALYLCASSLVGTSEETQYFGPGTRLLVL.

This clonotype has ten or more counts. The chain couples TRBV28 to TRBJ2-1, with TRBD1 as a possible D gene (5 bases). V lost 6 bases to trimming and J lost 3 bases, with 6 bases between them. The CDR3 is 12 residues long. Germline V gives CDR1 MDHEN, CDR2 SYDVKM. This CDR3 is CASRDSYNEQFF. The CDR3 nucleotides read TGTGCCAGCAGAGACAGCTACAATGAGCAGTTCTTC.

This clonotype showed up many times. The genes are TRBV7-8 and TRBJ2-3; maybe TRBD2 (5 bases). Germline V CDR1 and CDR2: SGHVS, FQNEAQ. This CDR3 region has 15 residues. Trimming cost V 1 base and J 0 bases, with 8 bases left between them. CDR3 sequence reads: CASSLVQRSTDTQYF. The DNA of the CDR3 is TGTGCCAGCAGCTTAGTTCAGCGGAGCACAGATACGCAGTATTTT.

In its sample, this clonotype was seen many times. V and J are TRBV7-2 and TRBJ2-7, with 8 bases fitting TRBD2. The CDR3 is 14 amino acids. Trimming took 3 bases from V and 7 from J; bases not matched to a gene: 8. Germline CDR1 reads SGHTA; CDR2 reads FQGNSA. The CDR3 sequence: CASSFLAGLGEQYF. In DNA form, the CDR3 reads TGTGCCAGCAGCTTCCTAGCGGGTCTAGGGGAGCAGTACTTC. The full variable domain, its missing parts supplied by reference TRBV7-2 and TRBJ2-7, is GAGVSQSPSNKVTEKGKDVELRCDPISGHTALYWYRQSLGQGLEFLIYFQGNSAPDKSGLPSDRFSAERTGGSVSTLTIQRTQQEDSAVYLCASSFLAGLGEQYFGPGTRLTVT.

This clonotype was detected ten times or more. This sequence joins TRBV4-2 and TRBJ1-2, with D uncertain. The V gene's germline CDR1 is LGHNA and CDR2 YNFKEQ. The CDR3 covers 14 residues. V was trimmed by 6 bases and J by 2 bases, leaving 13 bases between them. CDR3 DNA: TGTGCCAGCAGGGAGGGAGGTTCAAACTATGGCTACACCTTC. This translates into CASREGGSNYGYTF.

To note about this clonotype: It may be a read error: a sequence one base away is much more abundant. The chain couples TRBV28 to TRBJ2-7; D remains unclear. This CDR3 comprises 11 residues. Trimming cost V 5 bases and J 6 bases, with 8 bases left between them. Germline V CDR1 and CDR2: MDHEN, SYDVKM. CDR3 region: CASSPRSEQYF. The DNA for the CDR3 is TGTGCCAGCAGTCCCCGATCCGAGCAGTACTTC.

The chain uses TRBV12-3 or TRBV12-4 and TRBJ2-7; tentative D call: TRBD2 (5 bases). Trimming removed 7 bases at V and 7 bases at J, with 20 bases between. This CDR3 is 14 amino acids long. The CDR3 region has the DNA TGTGCCAGCACCCCGTCCTACGGGGTCCGGGAGCAGTACTTC. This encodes CASTPSYGVREQYF.

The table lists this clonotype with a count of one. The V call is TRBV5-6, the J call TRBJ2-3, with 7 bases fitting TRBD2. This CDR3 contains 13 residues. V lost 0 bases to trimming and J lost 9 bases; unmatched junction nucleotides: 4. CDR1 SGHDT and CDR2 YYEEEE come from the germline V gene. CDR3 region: CASSLGPSGTQYF. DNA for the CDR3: TGTGCCAGCAGCTTGGGGCCTAGCGGCACGCAGTATTTT.

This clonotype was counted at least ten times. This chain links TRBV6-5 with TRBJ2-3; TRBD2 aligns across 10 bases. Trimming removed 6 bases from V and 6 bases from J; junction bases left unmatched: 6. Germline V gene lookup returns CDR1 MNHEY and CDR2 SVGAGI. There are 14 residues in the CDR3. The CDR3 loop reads CASSRAGGPDTQYF. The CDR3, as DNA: TGTGCCAGCAGCCGAGCGGGGGGGCCGGATACGCAGTATTTT.

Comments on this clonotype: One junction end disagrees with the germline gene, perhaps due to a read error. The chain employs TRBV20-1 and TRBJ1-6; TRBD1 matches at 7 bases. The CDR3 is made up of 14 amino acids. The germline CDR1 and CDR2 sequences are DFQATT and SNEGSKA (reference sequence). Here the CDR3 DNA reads TGCAGTGCTGAGACAGGGATCGATAATTCTCCCCTCCACTTT. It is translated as CSAETGIDNSPLHF.

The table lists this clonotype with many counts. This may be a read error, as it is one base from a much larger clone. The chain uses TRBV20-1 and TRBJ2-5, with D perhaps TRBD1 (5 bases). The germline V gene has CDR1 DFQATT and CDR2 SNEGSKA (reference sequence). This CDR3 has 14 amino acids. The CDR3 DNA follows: TGCAGTGCCGTCCAGGGATATAGTCAAGAGACCCAGTGCTTC. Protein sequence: CSAVQGYSQETQCF.

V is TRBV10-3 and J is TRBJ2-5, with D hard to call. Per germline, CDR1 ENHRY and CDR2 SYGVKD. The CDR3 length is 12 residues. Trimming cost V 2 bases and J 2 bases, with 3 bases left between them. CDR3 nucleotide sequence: TGTGCCATCAGTGAGGCGCAAGAGACCCAGTACTTC. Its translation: CAISEAQETQYF.

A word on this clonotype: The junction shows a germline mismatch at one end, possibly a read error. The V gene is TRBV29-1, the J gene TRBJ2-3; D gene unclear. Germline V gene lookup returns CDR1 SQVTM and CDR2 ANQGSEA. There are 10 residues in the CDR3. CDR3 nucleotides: TGCAGCATTGAAGCAAATACGCAGTATTTC. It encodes CSIEANTQYF.

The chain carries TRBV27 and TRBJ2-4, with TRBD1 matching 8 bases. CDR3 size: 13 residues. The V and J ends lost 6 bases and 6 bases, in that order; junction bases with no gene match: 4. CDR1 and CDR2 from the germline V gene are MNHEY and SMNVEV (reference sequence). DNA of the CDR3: TGTGCCAGCAGACCTGGACAGGGAAACATTCAGTACTTC. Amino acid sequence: CASRPGQGNIQYF.

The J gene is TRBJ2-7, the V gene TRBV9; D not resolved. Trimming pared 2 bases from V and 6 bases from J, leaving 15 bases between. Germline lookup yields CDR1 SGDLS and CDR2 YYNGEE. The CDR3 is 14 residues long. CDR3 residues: CASSVRNSKGEQYF. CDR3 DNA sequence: TGTGCCAGCAGCGTCAGGAACTCCAAGGGCGAGCAGTACTTC.

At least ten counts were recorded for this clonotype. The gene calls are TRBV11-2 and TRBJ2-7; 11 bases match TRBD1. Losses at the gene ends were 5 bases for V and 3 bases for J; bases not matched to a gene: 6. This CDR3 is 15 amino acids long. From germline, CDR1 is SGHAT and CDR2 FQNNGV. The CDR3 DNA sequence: TGTGCCAGCAGCGGACGGGACAGGGGGAGCTACGAGCAGTACTTC. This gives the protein CASSGRDRGSYEQYF.

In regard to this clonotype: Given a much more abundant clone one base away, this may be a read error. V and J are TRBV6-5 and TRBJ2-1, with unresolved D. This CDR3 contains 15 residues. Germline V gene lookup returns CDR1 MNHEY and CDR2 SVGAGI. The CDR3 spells CASSPGPSSYSEQFF. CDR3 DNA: TGTGCCAGCAGCCCCGGACCTTCCTCCTACAGTGAGCAGTTCTTC.

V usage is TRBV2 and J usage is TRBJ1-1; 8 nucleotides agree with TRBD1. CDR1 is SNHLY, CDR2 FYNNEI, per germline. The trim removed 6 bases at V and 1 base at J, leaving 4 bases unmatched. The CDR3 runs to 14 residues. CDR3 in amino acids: CASRPGQENTEAFF. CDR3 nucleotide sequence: TGTGCCAGCAGACCGGGACAGGAGAACACTGAAGCTTTCTTT.

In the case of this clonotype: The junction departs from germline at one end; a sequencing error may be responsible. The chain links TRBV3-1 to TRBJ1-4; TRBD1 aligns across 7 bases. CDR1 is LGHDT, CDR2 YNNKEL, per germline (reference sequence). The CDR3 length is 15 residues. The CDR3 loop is CASSQEYRGNEKLFF. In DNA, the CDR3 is TGTGCCAGCAGCCAAGAGTACAGGGGAAATGAGAAACTGTTTTTT.

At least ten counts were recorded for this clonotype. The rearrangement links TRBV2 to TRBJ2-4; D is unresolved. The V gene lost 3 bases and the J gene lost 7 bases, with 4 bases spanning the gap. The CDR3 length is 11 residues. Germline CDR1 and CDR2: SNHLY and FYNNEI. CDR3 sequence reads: CASSDRNIQYF. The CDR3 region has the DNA TGTGCCAGCAGTGATCGTAACATTCAGTACTTC.

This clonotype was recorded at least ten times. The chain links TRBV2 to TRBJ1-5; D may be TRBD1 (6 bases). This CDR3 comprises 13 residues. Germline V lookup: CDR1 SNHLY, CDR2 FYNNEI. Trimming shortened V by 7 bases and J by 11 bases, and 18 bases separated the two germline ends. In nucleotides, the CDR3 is TGTGCCAGCAAAGGGGACACTTATGAAACCCAGCATTTT. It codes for CASKGDTYETQHF.